This T cell receptor beta chain was recorded in a study of identical twins. Findings and limits, study-wide: Donors were not followed over many years; analysis was cross-sectional.

Template switching added a universal primer site; cDNA carried unique molecular identifiers. A single record per CDR3 protein comes from TCRdb applying MiXCR to the 5' RACE reads. The profile covers 250,000 or so distinct CDR3 sequences, with approximately 12% appearing a single time and more than 3.5% taken by the ten largest. The table lists this clonotype with a few counts. The antigen remains undetermined. Germline V gene sequence: CDR1 DFQATT, CDR2 SNEGSKA (reference sequence). V was shortened by 1 base and J by 12 bases, with 7 bases between the two germline ends. CDR3 length equals 10 residues. These data are also associated with another study on yellow fever vaccine responses in identical twins. That study adds: Twins showed a vaccine T cell response that reportedly seemed partly convergent, partly personalized.

Sequenced: memory (CD45RO+) T cells sorted from blood. The chain uses TRBV20-1 and TRBJ2-1, with D unresolved. The TCR sequence derives from a woman under 30 in good health. CDR3: CSARASWQFF. Here the CDR3 DNA reads TGCAGTGCTAGAGCTTCTTGGCAGTTCTTC.